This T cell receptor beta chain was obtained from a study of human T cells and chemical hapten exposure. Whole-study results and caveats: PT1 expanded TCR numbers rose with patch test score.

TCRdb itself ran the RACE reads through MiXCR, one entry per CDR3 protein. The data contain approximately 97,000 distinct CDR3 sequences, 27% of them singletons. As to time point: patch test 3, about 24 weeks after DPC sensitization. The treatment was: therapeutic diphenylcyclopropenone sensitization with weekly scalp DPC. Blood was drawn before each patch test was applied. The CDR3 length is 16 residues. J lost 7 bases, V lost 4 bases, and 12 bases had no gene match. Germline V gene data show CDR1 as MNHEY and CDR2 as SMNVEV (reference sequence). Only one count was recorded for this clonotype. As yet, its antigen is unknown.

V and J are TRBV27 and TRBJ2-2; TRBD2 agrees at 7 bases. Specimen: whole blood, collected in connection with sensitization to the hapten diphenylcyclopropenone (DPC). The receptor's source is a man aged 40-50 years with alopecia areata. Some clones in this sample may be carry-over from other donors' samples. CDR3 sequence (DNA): TGTGCCAGCAGTTCACCCGGACTAGATGTTGGCGGGGAGCTGTTTTTT. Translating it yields CASSSPGLDVGGELFF.